This T cell receptor beta chain appears in the sequencing data of a study of Ad26.COV2.S vaccination and SARS-CoV-2 variants. Study context: Intramuscularly, Ad26.COV2.S was given either once or twice, 56 days apart. Regarding the study as a whole: It was vaccine recipients, not placebo recipients, who had the higher spike-specific TCR breadth. Analyses that measured TCR breadth and depth may have underestimated total T cell responses.

Trimming stripped 5 bases from V and 3 bases from J, with 14 bases between. Germline-derived CDR1 and CDR2 are SGHTA and FQGNSA. The CDR3 covers 15 residues. For this clone: Its antigen is not identified.

Assay used: immunoSEQ multiplex PCR; TCRdb lists only in-frame clones, some missing. The repertoire holds about 350,000 clones, with roughly 89% as singletons. Documented treatment: 15 to 20 received Ad26.COV2.S at low or high dose, single or two shots; 5 received placebo; per-sample allocation not given. After the first vaccine or placebo injection, samples were drawn on day 63. The individual, an adult aged 18-55 years, was a donor in Boston. This rearrangement joins TRBV7-2 to TRBJ1-5; the D is unclear. Sequences were derived from peripheral blood, sampled in a trial of Ad26.COV2.S vaccine versus placebo. The clonotype originates from a person aged 18-65 years who received the Ad26.COV2.S COVID-19 vaccine or a placebo. CDR3 sequence: CASSPPPGYNQPQHF. DNA of the CDR3: TGTGCCAGCAGCCCCCCACCCGGTTACAATCAGCCCCAGCATTTT.